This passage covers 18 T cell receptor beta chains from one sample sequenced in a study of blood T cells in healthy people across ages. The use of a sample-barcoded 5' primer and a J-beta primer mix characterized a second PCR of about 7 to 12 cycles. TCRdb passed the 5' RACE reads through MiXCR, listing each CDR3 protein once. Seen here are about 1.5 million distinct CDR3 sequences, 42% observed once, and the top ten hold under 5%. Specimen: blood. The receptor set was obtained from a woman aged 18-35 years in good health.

CDR3 sequence: CSAQGGDREAFF. Here the CDR3 DNA reads TGCAGCGCCCAGGGGGGTGACAGAGAAGCTTTCTTT. The V call is TRBV29-1, the J call TRBJ1-1; 7 positions match TRBD1. The CDR3 covers 12 residues. J was trimmed by 8 bases and V by 7 bases; bases with no gene match: 10. Germline CDR1 is SQVTM and CDR2 is ANQGSEA.

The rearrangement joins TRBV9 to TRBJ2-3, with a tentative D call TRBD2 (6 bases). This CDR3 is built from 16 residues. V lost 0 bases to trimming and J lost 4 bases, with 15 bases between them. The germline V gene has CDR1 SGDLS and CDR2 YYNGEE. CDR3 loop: CASSVGTSLGADTQYF. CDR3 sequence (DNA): TGTGCCAGCAGCGTAGGAACTAGCCTCGGGGCAGATACGCAGTATTTT.

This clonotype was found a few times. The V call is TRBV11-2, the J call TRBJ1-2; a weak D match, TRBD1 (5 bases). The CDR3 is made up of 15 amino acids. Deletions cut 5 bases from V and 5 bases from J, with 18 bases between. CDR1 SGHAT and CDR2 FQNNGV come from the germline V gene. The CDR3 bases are TGTGCCAGCAGCATAGTCCACGGGACCGCATATGGCTACACCTTC. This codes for CASSIVHGTAYGYTF.

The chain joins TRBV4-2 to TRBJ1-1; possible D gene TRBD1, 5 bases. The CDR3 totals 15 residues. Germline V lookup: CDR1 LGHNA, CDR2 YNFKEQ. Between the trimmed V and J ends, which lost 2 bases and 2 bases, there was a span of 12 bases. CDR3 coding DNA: TGTGCCAGCAGCCAACCGGGACGGTTAAACACTGAAGCTTTCTTT. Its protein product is CASSQPGRLNTEAFF.

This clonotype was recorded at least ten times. This CDR3 reads CASNHDNEQFF. The CDR3 nucleotides read TGTGCCAGCAACCACGACAATGAGCAGTTCTTC. This sequence joins TRBV12-3 or TRBV12-4 and TRBJ2-1; D remains unclear. The CDR3 consists of 11 residues. V lost 7 bases, J lost 5 bases, and 6 bases lay in between.

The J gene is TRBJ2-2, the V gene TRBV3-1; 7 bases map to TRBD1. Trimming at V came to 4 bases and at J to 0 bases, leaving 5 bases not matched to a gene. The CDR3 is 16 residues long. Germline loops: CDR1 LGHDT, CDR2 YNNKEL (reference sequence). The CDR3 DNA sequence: TGTGCCAGCAGCCCATCGGGACAGCCGAACACCGGGGAGCTGTTTTTT. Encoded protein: CASSPSGQPNTGELFF.

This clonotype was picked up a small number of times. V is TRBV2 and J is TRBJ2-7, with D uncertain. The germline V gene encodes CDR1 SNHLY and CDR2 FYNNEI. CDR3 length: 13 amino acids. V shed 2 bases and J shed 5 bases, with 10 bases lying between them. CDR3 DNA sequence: TGTGCCAGCAGTGAAAGTTTAGTCGACGAGCAGTACTTC. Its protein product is CASSESLVDEQYF.

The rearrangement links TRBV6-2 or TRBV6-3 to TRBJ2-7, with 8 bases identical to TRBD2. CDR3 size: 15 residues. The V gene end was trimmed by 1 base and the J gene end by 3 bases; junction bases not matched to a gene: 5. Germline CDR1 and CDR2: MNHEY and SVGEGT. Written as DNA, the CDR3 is TGTGCCAGCAGTTACTGGACTAGCAGAAACTACGAGCAGTACTTC. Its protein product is CASSYWTSRNYEQYF.

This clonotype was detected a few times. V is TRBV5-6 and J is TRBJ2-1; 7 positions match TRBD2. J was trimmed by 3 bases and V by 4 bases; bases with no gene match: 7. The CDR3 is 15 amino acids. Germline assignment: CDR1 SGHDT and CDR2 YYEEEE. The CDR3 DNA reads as TGTGCCAGCAGCGCGACGGGAGGCCTCTACAATGAGCAGTTCTTC. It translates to CASSATGGLYNEQFF. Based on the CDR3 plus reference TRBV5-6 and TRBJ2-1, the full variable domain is DAGVTQSPTHLIKTRGQQVTLRCSPKSGHDTVSWYQQALGQGPQFIFQYYEEEERQRGNFPDRFSGHQFPNYSSELNVNALLLGDSALYLCASSATGGLYNEQFFGPGTRLTVL.

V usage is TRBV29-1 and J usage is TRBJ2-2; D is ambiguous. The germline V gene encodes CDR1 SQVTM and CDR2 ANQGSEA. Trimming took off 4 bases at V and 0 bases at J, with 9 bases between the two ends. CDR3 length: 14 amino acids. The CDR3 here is CSVVLGSNTGELFF. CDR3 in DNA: TGCAGCGTTGTGCTGGGGTCGAACACCGGGGAGCTGTTTTTT.

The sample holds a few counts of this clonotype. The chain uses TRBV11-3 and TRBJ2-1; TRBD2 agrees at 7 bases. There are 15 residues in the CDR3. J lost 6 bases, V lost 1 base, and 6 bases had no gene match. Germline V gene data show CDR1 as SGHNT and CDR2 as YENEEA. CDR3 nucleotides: TGTGCCAGCAGCTTAGCTGGCGGGAGAATCAATGAGCAGTTCTTC. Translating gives CASSLAGGRINEQFF. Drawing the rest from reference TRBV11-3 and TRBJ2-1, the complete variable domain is EAGVVQSPRYKIIEKKQPVAFWCNPISGHNTLYWYLQNLGQGPELLIRYENEEAVDDSQLPKDRFSAERLKGVDSTLKIQPAELGDSAVYLCASSLAGGRINEQFFGPGTRLTVL.

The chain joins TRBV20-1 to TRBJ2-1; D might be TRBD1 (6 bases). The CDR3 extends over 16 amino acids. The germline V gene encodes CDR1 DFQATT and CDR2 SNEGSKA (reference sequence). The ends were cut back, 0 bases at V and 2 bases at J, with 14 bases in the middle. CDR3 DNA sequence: TGCAGTGCTAGAGACGAAGGGGGTACGGCCTACAATGAGCAGTTCTTC. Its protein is CSARDEGGTAYNEQFF.

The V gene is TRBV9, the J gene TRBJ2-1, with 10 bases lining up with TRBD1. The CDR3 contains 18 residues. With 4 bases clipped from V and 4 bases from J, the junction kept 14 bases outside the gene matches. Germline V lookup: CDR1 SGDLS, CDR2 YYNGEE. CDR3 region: CASSPRSGGQGRYNEQFF. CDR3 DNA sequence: TGTGCCAGCAGCCCCCGTAGTGGGGGACAGGGGAGATACAATGAGCAGTTCTTC.

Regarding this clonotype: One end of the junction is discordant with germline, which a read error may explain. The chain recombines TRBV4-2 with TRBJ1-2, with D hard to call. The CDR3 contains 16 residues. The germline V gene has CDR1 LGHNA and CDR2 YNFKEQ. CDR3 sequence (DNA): TGTGCCGGCAGCCAAGTTGAAGACATGTTCGGGGATGGCTACACCTTC. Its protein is CAGSQVEDMFGDGYTF.

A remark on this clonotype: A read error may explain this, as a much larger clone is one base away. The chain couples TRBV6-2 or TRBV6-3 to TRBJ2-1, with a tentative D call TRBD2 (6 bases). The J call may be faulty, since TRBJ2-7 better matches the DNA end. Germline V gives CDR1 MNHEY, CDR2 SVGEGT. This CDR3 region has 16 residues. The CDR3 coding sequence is TGTGCCAGCAGTTACTCCACTAGCCGTTACTACAATGAGCAGTACTTC. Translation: CASSYSTSRYYNEQYF.

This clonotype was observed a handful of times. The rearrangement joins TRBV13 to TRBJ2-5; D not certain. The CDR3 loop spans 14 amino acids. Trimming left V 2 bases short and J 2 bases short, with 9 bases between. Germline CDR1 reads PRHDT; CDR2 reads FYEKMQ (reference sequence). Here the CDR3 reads CASSLLVRQETQYF. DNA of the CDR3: TGTGCCAGCAGCTTATTAGTCCGACAAGAGACCCAGTACTTC.

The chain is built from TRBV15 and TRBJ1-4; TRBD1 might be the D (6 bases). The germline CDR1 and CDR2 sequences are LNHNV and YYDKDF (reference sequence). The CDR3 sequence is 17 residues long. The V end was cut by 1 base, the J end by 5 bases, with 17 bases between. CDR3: CATSRARGQTPNEKLFF. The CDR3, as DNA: TGTGCCACCAGCAGAGCCCGAGGACAGACCCCAAATGAAAAACTGTTTTTT.

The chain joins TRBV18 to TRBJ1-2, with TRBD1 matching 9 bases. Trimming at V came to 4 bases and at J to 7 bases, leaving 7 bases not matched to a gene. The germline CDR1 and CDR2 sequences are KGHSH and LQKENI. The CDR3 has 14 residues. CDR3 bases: TGTGCCAGCTCACTAGTACAGGGGGCAGCTGGCTACACCTTC. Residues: CASSLVQGAAGYTF.